Listed below are T cell receptor beta chains from one sample, sequenced in a study of shared clonotypes between healthy human individuals. Method: immunoSEQ multiplex PCR; TCRdb's copy keeps in-frame clones and lacks some. In the table there are about 1.5 million clones, 95% to 99% of which are singletons. The sequenced sample was naive CD4+ T cells sorted from blood. Every receptor here comes from a man between 25 and 39 years old in good health. Both conserved end residues are part of each CDR3. A D gene is named only where the DNA matches it firmly. Clone size, where shown, is once, few, many, or a class for clones that have expanded.

CDR3	DNA	length	D	size	J	V
CASSLYRDREGYTF	TGTGCCAGCAGCTTATACCGGGACCGCGAGGGCTACACCTTC	14	-	-	TRBJ1-2	TRBV11-2
CAIGGRGLAGVDEQFF	TGTGCCATAGGGGGTCGCGGACTAGCGGGAGTGGATGAGCAGTTCTTC	16	TRBD2	-	TRBJ2-1	TRBV10-3
CASSMQAVRSYEQYF	TGTGCCAGTAGTATGCAGGCAGTGCGCTCCTACGAGCAGTACTTC	15	-	-	TRBJ2-7	TRBV19
CAWKNRDSYGYTF	TGTGCCTGGAAGAACAGGGATTCTTATGGCTACACCTTC	13	-	-	TRBJ1-2	TRBV30
CASSLARRGSSGNTIYF	TGTGCCAGCAGCTTAGCGAGACGGGGGAGCTCTGGAAACACCATATATTTT	17	-	-	TRBJ1-3	TRBV7-2
CATAVSPRETQYF	TGTGCCACCGCCGTGAGCCCAAGAGAGACCCAGTACTTC	13	-	-	TRBJ2-5	TRBV19
CASSLERPNEKLFF	TGTGCCAGCAGCTTGGAACGGCCGAATGAAAAACTGTTTTTT	14	-	-	TRBJ1-4	TRBV5-5
CASSFPIDRGLYEQYF	TGTGCCAGCAGTTTTCCCATAGACAGGGGCCTCTACGAGCAGTACTTC	16	TRBD1	-	TRBJ2-7	TRBV28
CAWSVGGASYEQYF	TGTGCCTGGAGTGTAGGCGGAGCCTCCTACGAGCAGTACTTC	14	-	once	TRBJ2-7	TRBV30
CRLPNEQFF	TGCAGACTGCCCAATGAGCAGTTCTTC	9	-	-	TRBJ2-1	TRBV20-1
CASSGTVGLSGANVLTF	TGTGCCAGCAGCGGGACAGTGGGGCTCTCTGGGGCCAACGTCCTGACTTTC	17	TRBD1	-	TRBJ2-6	TRBV27
CASSLYGADTQYF	TGTGCCAGCTCACTGTACGGTGCGGATACGCAGTATTTT	13	-	-	TRBJ2-3	TRBV18
CASRSTWGQNQPQHF	TGTGCCAGTAGGTCTACGTGGGGGCAAAACCAGCCCCAGCATTTT	15	-	-	TRBJ1-5	TRBV19
CASSLVLARTDTQYF	TGTGCCAGCAGCTTAGTTTTAGCGCGCACAGATACGCAGTATTTT	15	-	-	TRBJ2-3	TRBV11-2
CATNRAGETQYF	TGTGCCACGAACAGGGCGGGGGAGACCCAGTACTTC	12	-	-	TRBJ2-5	TRBV10-3
CASSLSGRLNEKLFF	TGTGCCAGCAGTTTATCGGGCAGGCTGAATGAAAAACTGTTTTTT	15	-	-	TRBJ1-4	TRBV28
CASSPPPAAGVTDTQYF	TGTGCCAGCAGCCCCCCGCCGGCAGCGGGCGTCACAGATACGCAGTATTTT	17	-	-	TRBJ2-3	TRBV5-4
CASSQEMGLALTGELFF	TGCGCCAGCAGCCAAGAAATGGGACTAGCCCTCACCGGGGAGCTGTTTTTT	17	TRBD2	-	TRBJ2-2	TRBV4-3
CSVEGTGSNEQFF	TGCAGCGTTGAAGGGACAGGTAGCAATGAGCAGTTCTTC	13	TRBD1	-	TRBJ2-1	TRBV29-1
CASSPTASGPWDEQFF	TGTGCCAGCAGCCCCACCGCTAGCGGTCCGTGGGATGAGCAGTTCTTC	16	TRBD2	-	TRBJ2-1	TRBV5-5
CAGRRSPSTDTQYF	TGCGCCGGCAGGAGGAGTCCTAGCACAGATACGCAGTATTTT	14	-	-	TRBJ2-3	TRBV10-2
CASSYSRGGYEQYF	TGTGCCAGCAGTTACTCGCGGGGCGGCTACGAGCAGTACTTC	14	-	-	TRBJ2-7	TRBV6-5